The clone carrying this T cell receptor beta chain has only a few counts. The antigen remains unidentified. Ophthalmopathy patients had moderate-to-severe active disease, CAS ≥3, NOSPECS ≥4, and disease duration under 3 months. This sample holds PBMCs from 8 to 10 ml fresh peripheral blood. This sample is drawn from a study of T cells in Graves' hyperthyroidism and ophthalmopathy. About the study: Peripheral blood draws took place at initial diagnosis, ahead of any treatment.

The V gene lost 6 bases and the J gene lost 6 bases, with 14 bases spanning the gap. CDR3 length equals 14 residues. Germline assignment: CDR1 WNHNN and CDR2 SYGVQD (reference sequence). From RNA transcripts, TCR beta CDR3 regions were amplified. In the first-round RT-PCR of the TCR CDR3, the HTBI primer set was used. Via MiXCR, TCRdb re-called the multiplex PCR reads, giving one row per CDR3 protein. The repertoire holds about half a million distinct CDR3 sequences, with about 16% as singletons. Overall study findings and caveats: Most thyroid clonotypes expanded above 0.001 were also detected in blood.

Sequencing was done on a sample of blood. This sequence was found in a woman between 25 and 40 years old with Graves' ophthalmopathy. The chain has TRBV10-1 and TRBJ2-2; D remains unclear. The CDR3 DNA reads TGCGCCAGCAGAGCTGACCCCGAGGCCGGGGAGCTGTTTTTT. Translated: CASRADPEAGELFF.